This TCR beta chain was identified during a study of T cell responses to AZD1222 COVID-19 vaccine. General study findings and limits: After two AZD1222 doses, spike-specific TCR breadth and depth rose versus day 0.

Profiled with immunoSEQ multiplex PCR; TCRdb holds only in-frame clones, not every one. In the table there are about 150,000 clones, 70% to 90% of which are singletons. Trimming removed 11 bases at V and 0 bases at J, with 16 bases between. The CDR3 consists of 15 residues. Germline V gives CDR1 SNHLY, CDR2 FYNNEI. Concerning this clone itself: The antigen is undetermined.

The sequence came from an adult in good health. This sequence joins TRBV2 and TRBJ2-2; the D gene is possibly TRBD2 (7 bases). Sequenced material: peripheral blood, taken on day 0 of MenACWY control vaccination. The CDR3 protein is CAWRGGPPNTGELFF. In DNA form, the CDR3 reads TGTGCCTGGAGGGGGGGACCCCCGAACACCGGGGAGCTGTTTTTT.